This TCR beta chain was recorded in a study of cytotoxic CD8 clonotypes in ibrutinib-treated CLL. Study conclusions and caveats: Rare overall, public clonotypes shrank or held steady under therapy.

As regards this clone: No antigen is known for it.

The CDR3 spans 16 residues. The germline V gene has CDR1 GTSNPN and CDR2 SVGIG (reference sequence). Trimming removed 4 bases at V and 3 bases at J, with 21 bases between. TCRdb keeps only in-frame clones here, not all; method: immunoSEQ multiplex PCR. The repertoire holds roughly 220,000 clones, 70% seen once, with 5.5% to 7% in the top ten. The V gene is TRBV30, the J gene TRBJ1-2; a possible D gene is TRBD1 (6 bases). The clonotype comes from a human donor with chronic lymphocytic leukemia. Sample: PBMCs, taken after 12 months of ibrutinib treatment. The CDR3 here is CAWTLTGLPGDYGYTF. The CDR3, as DNA: TGTGCCTGGACCTTGACAGGACTCCCTGGGGACTATGGCTACACCTTC.